The 5 T cell receptor beta chains in this list originate from one sample, sequenced in a study of blood T cells in healthy people across ages. Alongside a J-beta primer mix, a sample-barcoded 5' primer served in a second PCR lasting about 6 to 11 cycles. TCRdb ran MiXCR on the 5' RACE reads and lists one entry per CDR3 protein. Among 1.5 million to 2 million distinct CDR3 sequences listed, approximately 50% were seen once. Sequencing input: blood. Receptors originate from a middle-aged woman in good health.

This clonotype was counted a few times. The V call is TRBV4-3, the J call TRBJ2-4, with a possible D match to TRBD1 (6 bases). Germline CDR1 is LGHNA and CDR2 is YSLEER. V lost 1 base and J 9 bases, leaving 13 bases between the germline ends. The CDR3 spans 14 residues. The CDR3: CASSQATGFGIQYF. The CDR3 region has the DNA TGCGCCAGCAGCCAAGCAACAGGGTTCGGCATTCAGTACTTC.

This clonotype was seen a handful of times. The chain joins TRBV9 to TRBJ2-1; 8 nucleotides match TRBD2. The length of the CDR3 is 14 residues. The V gene's germline CDR1 is SGDLS and CDR2 YYNGEE. V dropped 3 bases and J dropped 5; count of bases not matched to a gene: 4. In DNA, the CDR3 is TGTGCCAGCAGCGCCGGGGGGGAGGACAATGAGCAGTTCTTC. Amino acids: CASSAGGEDNEQFF.

The rearrangement links TRBV5-4 to TRBJ2-4; TRBD1 matches at 7 bases. This CDR3 region has 16 residues. V trimming: 3 bases; J trimming: 2 bases; junction bases outside the gene matches: 8. Per the germline V gene, CDR1 is SGHNT and CDR2 is YYREEE (reference sequence). As DNA, the CDR3 is TGTGCCAGCAGCTCTCAGGGGGTGAGGTCCAAAAACATTCAGTACTTC. This sequence encodes CASSSQGVRSKNIQYF.

This clonotype was detected once. This sequence joins TRBV10-1 and TRBJ2-4; 10 bases agree with TRBD2. The CDR3 loop spans 15 amino acids. Germline V gene data show CDR1 as WNHNN and CDR2 as SYGVQD (reference sequence). J was trimmed by 13 bases and V by 4 bases; bases with no gene match: 13. The CDR3 DNA is TGCGCCAGCAGTGCGAACCTAGCGGGGGCTTTCTTGCAGTACTTC. It codes for CASSANLAGAFLQYF.

V gene TRBV7-9 combines with J gene TRBJ1-1; maybe TRBD1 (6 bases). Germline CDR1 reads SEHNR; CDR2 reads FQNEAQ (reference sequence). V was pared by 5 bases and J by 0 bases, with 13 bases between. This CDR3 spans 15 amino acids. CDR3 nucleotides: TGTGCCAGCAGCCTGCTGACAGGTATGAACACTGAAGCTTTCTTT. Protein sequence: CASSLLTGMNTEAFF.